What follows describes a single T cell receptor (beta chain). V lost 6 bases to trimming and J lost 2 bases, with 10 bases between them. CDR1 and CDR2 (germline): SNHLY, FYNNEI. The CDR3 contains 13 residues. This entry comes from a study of blood T cell repertoires in COVID-19. TCRdb keeps only in-frame clones here, not all; method: immunoSEQ multiplex PCR. Of hundreds of thousands of clones listed, more than 75% are singletons. The sequence was collected from a woman aged 55-70 years in a cohort exposed to, infected with or recovered from COVID-19 (not recorded which). The chain carries TRBV2 and TRBJ1-2; D not certain. The sample taken for sequencing was PBMCs or T cells enriched from blood (not recorded which). The CDR3 region has the DNA TGTGCCAGCAGCCATTCGGGGAACTATGGCTACACCTTC. This sequence encodes CASSHSGNYGYTF.